The T cell receptor beta chain described here comes from a study of cytomegalovirus exposure and HLA in healthy donors. General observations from the study: Later analysis demonstrated an association between a missense DCLRE1C variant and TCR beta V- and J-gene trimming. There was a cluster of highly shared sequence variants that was likely a sequencing artifact.

With 60 Vbeta and 13 Jbeta primers, the PCR was carried out. Profiling relied on immunoSEQ multiplex PCR, and the TCRdb table lists in-frame clones only, not all of them. The top ten hold 1.8% of the sample, which has 140,000 to 150,000 clones, roughly 10% seen once. This clone was detected a few times. Its specificity is not known. V lost 5 bases and J lost 0, with 5 bases in between. The CDR3 has 13 amino acids. Per the germline V gene, CDR1 is MNHEY and CDR2 is SVGAGI. This chain links TRBV6-5 with TRBJ1-3; D remains ambiguous. This sequence originates from a man aged 50 to 59 in good health and CMV-seronegative. Input material: PBMCs. The CDR3: CASSKYSGNTIYF. DNA of the CDR3: TGTGCCAGCAGTAAATACTCTGGAAACACCATATATTTT.